This T cell receptor beta chain was sequenced in a study of CD8+ T cells in alopecia areata. Across the whole study: Tofacitinib ran for 6 to 18 months before 6 months off drug.

This clone was detected only once. cDNA reverse transcribed from extracted RNA served as the sequencing template. The table came from immunoSEQ multiplex PCR; TCRdb's copy has only in-frame clones and leaves some out. This repertoire shows hundreds of thousands of clones, 50% to 60% found once; its top ten account for 0.45%. Germline CDR1 SNHLY, CDR2 FYNNEI. CDR3 length: 13 amino acids. V dropped 3 bases and J dropped 7 bases, with 12 bases sitting between them. This receptor was obtained from a human donor with alopecia areata. The sample consisted of CD4+ T cells sorted from blood, taken at week 0. The rearrangement links TRBV2 to TRBJ2-5, with D perhaps TRBD2 (6 bases). CDR3 coding DNA: TGTGCCAGCAGTGAGGAGGGAGTGGGGACCCAGTACTTC. It specifies CASSEEGVGTQYF.